The 8 T cell receptor beta chains below were found in one sample sequenced in a study of early T cells in non-severe SARS-CoV-2 infection. One entry per CDR3 protein, called by TCRdb with MiXCR from the 5' RACE reads. The data show 55,000 to 70,000 distinct CDR3 sequences, with roughly 12% seen just once and approximately 4.8% held by the top ten. Material: whole blood. Source of these receptors: an adult who was a healthcare worker with PCR-confirmed SARS-CoV-2 infection or an uninfected control (not recorded which).

For the CDR3, the DNA is TGTGCCAGCAGCGTCCGGGACCCCAGCTCCTACAATGAGCAGTTCTTC. This encodes CASSVRDPSSYNEQFF. This rearrangement joins TRBV7-9 to TRBJ2-1; perhaps D is TRBD1 or TRBD2 (5 bases each). The CDR3 has 16 amino acids. CDR1 and CDR2 from the germline V gene are SEHNR and FQNEAQ (reference sequence). V shed 5 bases and J shed 0 bases, with 14 bases lying between them.

This clonotype was recorded at least ten times. The DNA is left out, because the CDR3 cannot be placed on it with certainty; the CDR3 is given as TCRdb lists it. The chain joins TRBV12-3 or TRBV12-4 to TRBJ2-7; TRBD1, the D gene given by the table, was not confirmed from the DNA. The CDR3 has 15 residues if both end residues are counted. CDR3 sequence reads: CASSFRGRGIYEQYF.

The table lists this clonotype with a few counts. The chain links TRBV5-1 to TRBJ2-3; no firm D call. Germline values: CDR1 SGHRS, CDR2 YFSETQ. Between the trimmed V and J ends, which lost 5 bases and 5 bases, there was a span of 9 bases. The CDR3 is 12 amino acids. In DNA, the CDR3 is TGCGCCAGCAGTCCTTCATTAGATACGCAGTATTTT. The encoded protein is CASSPSLDTQYF.

The rearrangement links TRBV5-1 to TRBJ2-7; 13 nucleotides match TRBD2. This CDR3 comprises 15 residues. The V gene end was trimmed by 2 bases and the J gene end by 2 bases; junction bases not matched to a gene: 1. Germline V gives CDR1 SGHRS, CDR2 YFSETQ. CDR3 protein: CASSFGTSGTYEQYF. CDR3 in DNA: TGCGCCAGCAGCTTCGGGACTAGCGGGACCTACGAGCAGTACTTC.

The chain links TRBV27 to TRBJ2-5; D not certain. The germline CDR1 and CDR2 sequences are MNHEY and SMNVEV (reference sequence). Trimming took off 1 base at V and 2 bases at J, with 5 bases between the two ends. The CDR3 is 13 residues long. CDR3 in amino acids: CASSLLAQETQYF. In DNA form, the CDR3 reads TGTGCCAGCAGTTTATTGGCGCAAGAGACCCAGTACTTC.

This clonotype was detected many times. V gene TRBV28 combines with J gene TRBJ1-5, with D tentatively TRBD1 (5 bases). The CDR3 consists of 15 residues. Germline CDR1 MDHEN, CDR2 SYDVKM. Trimming removed 4 bases at V and 5 bases at J, with 15 bases between. The CDR3: CASSYAGGVDQPQHF. The DNA of the CDR3 is TGTGCCAGCAGTTACGCGGGGGGGGTTGATCAGCCCCAGCATTTT.

This clonotype occurred many times. The chain is built from TRBV5-5 and TRBJ2-6, with 8 bases matching TRBD2. The CDR3 sequence is 15 residues long. CDR1 SGHKS and CDR2 YYEKEE come from the germline V gene (reference sequence). V trimming: 2 bases; J trimming: 4 bases; junction bases outside the gene matches: 2. The CDR3: CASSLAGAGANVLTF. The CDR3 DNA follows: TGTGCCAGCAGCTTAGCGGGGGCCGGGGCCAACGTCCTGACTTTC.

This clonotype appeared many times. This sequence joins TRBV29-1 and TRBJ2-1; D not resolved. Germline assignment: CDR1 SQVTM and CDR2 ANQGSEA. The length of the CDR3 is 13 residues. V shed 3 bases and J shed 2 bases, with 8 bases lying between them. The CDR3 here is CSVDENPYNEQFF. CDR3 in DNA: TGCAGCGTTGACGAGAATCCCTACAATGAGCAGTTCTTC.